This entry describes one T cell receptor beta chain. No cognate antigen has been identified for it. No much larger clone exists at a distance of one base, and base qualities are not known. In Seattle, one collaborating source enrolled patients while the infection was active and tracked those patients longitudinally over the course of disease. Whole blood was collected in K2EDTA tubes by collaborating institutions according to the institutions' own protocols. Collaborator samples were shipped for TCRbeta analysis as frozen whole blood, isolated PBMCs, or DNA extracted from either sample type. TCRbeta CDR3 regions were amplified from genomic DNA by means of the immunoSEQ Assay, a bias-controlled multiplex PCR. The original pipeline was this. Nucleated cell counts per sample were estimated from amplification of reference gene primers within the assay. Sequence reads were collapsed and filtered to measure the absolute abundance of every unique TCRbeta CDR3 rearrangement. For each sample, productive Simpson clonality was calculated by taking the square root of Simpson's diversity index across productive rearrangements. As stored in TCRdb, this immuneACCESS dataset retains in-frame rearrangements with V and J assigned. A fraction of the clones does not appear; measured against another copy, unresolved V genes explain less than half of the discrepancy, and the remainder lacks a known reason. The D gene and trimming were derived from the DNA, and the V and J assignments and clone size from that table. The sample contains just over 250,000 clones, approximately 88% of them found a single time. Roughly a tenth of the sample is in the top ten clones.

The sample is drawn from a study of blood T cell repertoires in COVID-19 (dated by TCRdb to 2019 to 2021). The study in broad terms: Samples from collaborators originated in the United States, Italy and Spain and spanned both the acute and convalescent phases of COVID-19. The prospective study material was composed of cDNA or gDNA derived from T cells, B-cell-depleted T cells, or PBMCs. Samples came from the ongoing ImmuneRACE study (first 160 participants) plus 1,254 subjects from 6 global collaborators. Nearly every sample came with metadata listing a de-identified subject ID, COVID-19 status, age in years and sex. Subjects who had been exposed to COVID-19, were actively infected with it, or had recovered from it provided the deeply sampled blood TCRbeta repertoires that made up the dataset. The repertoires were released in a freely available public database intended as a resource for research on the immune response to SARS-CoV-2. Where HLA class I and class II types were available, the types were taken from metadata supplied by the sample provider, not from assay-based typing.

Overall results and qualifications from the work: The quantity of clinical and demographic metadata differed by source and by participant and was supplied without curation.

Spanning cysteine to phenylalanine, the CDR3 consists of 14 amino acids. Left in the record is the CDR3 DNA by itself, 42 bases read in frame from the first base. Per the germline V gene, SGHNT is the CDR1 and YENEEA is the CDR2. Relative to germline, V is 0 bases shorter and J is 5 bases shorter, with 7 bases between their ends. The receptor chain draws on TRBV11-3 and TRBJ1-4, with TRBD1 tentatively as D gene (6 bases match). The TCR originated in a woman aged 70-85 years with COVID-19, enrolled during active disease. The source material was peripheral blood. This receptor has the CDR3 CASSLETGNEKLFF. The DNA reads as follows: TGTGCCAGCAGCTTAGAAACAGGGAATGAAAAACTGTTTTTT.